This T cell receptor (beta chain) was documented in a study of molecular identifiers for immune sequencing clone quantification. Study as a whole: Replicate runs used RNA from about 20,000 or 100,000 naive CD8 cells, which was split five ways into aliquots, and four of those aliquots were then sequenced.

This clonotype has a count of ten or more. Trimming removed 4 bases at V and 1 base at J, with 17 bases between. The length of the CDR3 is 17 residues. Germline assignment: CDR1 MDHEN and CDR2 SYDVKM. RNA fractions of 10%, 30% or 50% and about 17,000 to 1,000,000 sorted cells were the source of naive CD8 libraries. TCRdb re-derived calls from the PCR reads in MiXCR, one entry per CDR3 protein. The sample carries hundreds of thousands of distinct CDR3 sequences, just under 20% recorded once. The source of this sequence is a human donor in good health. Some libraries in this study had Jurkat cell RNA spiked in. The sequenced sample was naive CD8+ T cells from blood, with Jurkat cell RNA spiked in. Noted subset: FACS-sorted CD8+CD4-CCR7+CD45RA+ naive T cells. The chain joins TRBV28 to TRBJ2-1; D possibly corresponds to TRBD1 (6 bases). CDR3 DNA: TGTGCCAGCAGTTCCGCCCGGGACAAAAAATCCTACAATGAGCAGTTCTTC. It encodes CASSSARDKKSYNEQFF.